Sequencing of this T cell receptor beta chain was carried out in a study of blood T cell repertoires in COVID-19. This clone has only a few counts. Authors' methods: By means of reference gene primer amplification, nucleated cell counts were estimated. Sequencing used immunoSEQ multiplex PCR; TCRdb keeps in-frame clones, though not all of them. V and J calls and clone size are given by that table; D and trimming were obtained from the DNA. Of 25,000 to 35,000 clones in the sample, 89% were seen once. Trimming took 4 bases from V and 0 from J, leaving 9 bases between them. The CDR3 is 13 amino acids. Germline-derived CDR1 and CDR2 are SQVTM and ANQGSEA.

The V call is TRBV29-1, the J call TRBJ1-1; D ambiguous. Specimen: peripheral blood. The TCR comes from a man older than 75 with acute or convalescent COVID-19. CDR3 sequence reads: CSVVIGVNTEAFF. The DNA for the CDR3 is TGCAGCGTTGTCATCGGAGTGAACACTGAAGCTTTCTTT.